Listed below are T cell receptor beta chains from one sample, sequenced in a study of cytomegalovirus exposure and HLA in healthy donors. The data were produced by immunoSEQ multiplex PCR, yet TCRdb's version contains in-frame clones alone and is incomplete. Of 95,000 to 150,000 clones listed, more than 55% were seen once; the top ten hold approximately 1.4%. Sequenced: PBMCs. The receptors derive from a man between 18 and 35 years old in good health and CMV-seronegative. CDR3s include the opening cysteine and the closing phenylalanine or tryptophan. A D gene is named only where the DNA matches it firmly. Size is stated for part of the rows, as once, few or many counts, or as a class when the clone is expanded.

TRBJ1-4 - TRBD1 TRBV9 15 CASSVADRGNEKLFF TGTGCCAGCAGCGTAGCGGACAGGGGGAATGAAAAACTGTTTTTT
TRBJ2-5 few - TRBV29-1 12 CSVTTGVETQYF TGCAGCGTCACGACAGGAGTGGAGACCCAGTACTTC
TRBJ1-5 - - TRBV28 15 CASSLIRGSNQPQHF TGTGCCAGCAGTTTGATTCGGGGGAGCAATCAGCCCCAGCATTTT
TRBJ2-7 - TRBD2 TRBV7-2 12 CASSSGLVEQYF TGTGCCAGCAGCTCAGGACTAGTCGAGCAGTACTTC
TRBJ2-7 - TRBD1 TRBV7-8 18 CASSLALFPGQGVYEQYF TGTGCCAGCAGCTTAGCGCTTTTTCCGGGACAGGGGGTCTACGAGCAGTACTTC
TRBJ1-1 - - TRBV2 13 CASISIRDTEAFF TGTGCCAGCATATCCATCCGGGACACTGAAGCTTTCTTT
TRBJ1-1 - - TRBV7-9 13 CASSSREGTEAFF TGTGCCAGCAGCTCCAGGGAAGGCACTGAAGCTTTCTTT
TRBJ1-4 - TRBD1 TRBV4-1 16 CASSLGQGATNEKLFF TGCGCCAGCAGCCTGGGACAGGGAGCAACTAATGAAAAACTGTTTTTT
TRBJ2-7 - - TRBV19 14 CASSILGASYEQYF TGTGCCAGTAGTATTTTGGGGGCCTCCTACGAGCAGTACTTC
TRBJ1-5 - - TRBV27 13 CASSYSGVQPQHF TGTGCCAGCAGTTACAGCGGAGTTCAGCCCCAGCATTTT
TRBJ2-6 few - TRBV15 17 CATSRDDRGIGANVLTF TGTGCCACCAGCAGAGATGATAGGGGGATTGGGGCCAACGTCCTGACTTTC
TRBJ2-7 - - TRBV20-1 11 CSARQDYEQYF TGCAGTGCTAGACAGGACTACGAGCAGTACTTC
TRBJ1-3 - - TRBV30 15 CAWSTWASSGNTIYF TGTGCCTGGAGTACGTGGGCTTCCTCTGGAAACACCATATATTTT
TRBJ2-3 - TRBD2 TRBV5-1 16 CASSLGSGTSTDTQYF TGCGCCAGCAGCTTGGGTAGCGGGACTAGCACAGATACGCAGTATTTT
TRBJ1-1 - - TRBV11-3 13 CASSLGGNTEAFF TGTGCCAGCAGCTTAGGAGGTAACACTGAAGCTTTCTTT
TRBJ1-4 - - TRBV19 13 CASRVTLDEKLFF TGTGCCAGTCGGGTGACGTTGGATGAAAAACTGTTTTTT
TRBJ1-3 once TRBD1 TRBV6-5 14 CASSGQVPSGTIYF TGTGCCAGCAGTGGACAGGTCCCGTCTGGCACCATATATTTT
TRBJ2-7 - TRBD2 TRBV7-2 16 CASSTLAGGPIGKQYF TGTGCCAGCAGCACCCTAGCGGGAGGGCCTATTGGGAAGCAGTACTTC
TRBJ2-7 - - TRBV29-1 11 CSVTGAYEQYF TGCAGCGTTACGGGGGCCTACGAGCAGTACTTC
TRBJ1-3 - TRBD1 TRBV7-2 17 CASSLTGTVSSGNTIYF TGTGCCAGCAGTTTAACCGGGACAGTGAGCTCTGGAAACACCATATATTTT
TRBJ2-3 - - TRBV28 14 CASSLGGEGDTQYF TGTGCCAGCAGTCTGGGAGGCGAGGGAGATACGCAGTATTTT
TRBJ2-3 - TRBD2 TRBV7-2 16 CASSPSGTSGTDTQYF TGTGCCAGCAGCCCATCCGGGACTAGCGGCACAGATACGCAGTATTTT
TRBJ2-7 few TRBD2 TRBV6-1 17 CASSEIPTLAGLYEQYF TGTGCCAGCAGTGAAATCCCCACTTTAGCGGGCCTGTACGAGCAGTACTTC
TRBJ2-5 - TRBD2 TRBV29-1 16 CSVESIAGGIQETQYF TGCAGCGTTGAAAGCATAGCGGGGGGGATCCAAGAGACCCAGTACTTC
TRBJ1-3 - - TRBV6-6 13 CASMRTSGNTIYF TGTGCCAGCATGAGAACCTCTGGAAACACCATATATTTT
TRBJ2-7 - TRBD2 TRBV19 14 CASSVGLAPYEQYF TGTGCCAGTAGCGTAGGACTAGCCCCCTACGAGCAGTACTTC
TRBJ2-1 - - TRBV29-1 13 CSVSTGVYNEQFF TGCAGCGTTTCTACTGGAGTCTACAATGAGCAGTTCTTC
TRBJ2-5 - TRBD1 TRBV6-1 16 CASREIGQGARETQYF TGTGCCAGCAGAGAAATTGGACAGGGGGCCCGTGAGACCCAGTACTTC
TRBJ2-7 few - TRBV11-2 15 CASSLWLAENYEQYF TGTGCCAGCAGCTTATGGTTGGCGGAAAATTACGAGCAGTACTTC
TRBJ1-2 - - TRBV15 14 CATSTTTTRGGYTF TGTGCCACCAGCACAACTACTACAAGGGGGGGCTACACCTTC
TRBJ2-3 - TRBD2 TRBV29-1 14 CSVGGGLITDTQYF TGCAGCGTTGGGGGGGGACTTATCACAGATACGCAGTATTTT
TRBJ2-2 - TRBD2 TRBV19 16 CASTSPGPGGYGELFF TGTGCCAGCACATCCCCGGGACCGGGAGGGTACGGGGAGCTGTTTTTT
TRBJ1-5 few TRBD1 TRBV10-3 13 CATRPQGDQPQHF TGTGCCACCCGGCCACAGGGGGATCAGCCCCAGCATTTT
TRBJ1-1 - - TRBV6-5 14 CASSYSRGAAEAFF TGTGCCAGCAGTTACTCTAGGGGCGCGGCTGAAGCTTTCTTT
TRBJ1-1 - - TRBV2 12 CASNDRPTEAFF TGTGCCAGCAATGACAGGCCCACTGAAGCTTTCTTT
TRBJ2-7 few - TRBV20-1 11 CSARGAGEQYF TGCAGTGCTAGGGGGGCCGGCGAGCAGTACTTC
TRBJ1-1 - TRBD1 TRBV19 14 CASSIAAGTGEAFF TGTGCCAGTAGTATAGCGGCCGGGACAGGAGAAGCTTTCTTT
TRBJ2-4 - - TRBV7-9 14 CASSRKRLGNIQYF TGTGCCAGCAGCCGAAAACGACTAGGAAACATTCAGTACTTC
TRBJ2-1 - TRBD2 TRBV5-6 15 CASTPEGLVYNEQFF TGTGCCAGCACCCCCGAGGGACTAGTCTACAATGAGCAGTTCTTC
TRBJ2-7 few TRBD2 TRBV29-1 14 CSVEDTSGGDEQYF TGCAGCGTTGAAGATACTAGCGGGGGCGACGAGCAGTACTTC
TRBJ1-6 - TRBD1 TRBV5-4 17 CASSSQGILPGNSPLHF TGTGCCAGCAGCTCACAGGGGATCCTGCCTGGTAATTCACCCCTCCACTTT
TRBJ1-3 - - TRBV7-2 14 CASSHDSSGNTIYF TGTGCCAGCAGCCACGACAGCTCTGGAAACACCATATATTTT